This T cell receptor beta chain was identified in a study of response to subunit inactivated influenza vaccine. Study results and caveats: Authors proposed each seasonal influenza vaccination draws in few new T cells.

There are 14 residues in the CDR3. Note on this clonotype: Its specificity is unknown.

One entry per CDR3 protein, called by TCRdb with MiXCR from the RT-PCR reads. The repertoire consists of 400,000 to 650,000 distinct CDR3 sequences, with approximately 7.3% occurring once and the leading ten covering around 13%. Sequencing used PBMCs from blood, obtained less than 30 months after vaccination. The sequence was obtained from a man between 50 and 69 years old who received an inactivated influenza vaccine. The V call is TRBV21-1, the J call TRBJ1-5; the table gives TRBD1 as D, unverified against the DNA. TRBV21-1 is tagged as a pseudogene. The DNA of the CDR3 is TGTGCCAGCAGCAGGGACAGGGCCCACCAGCCCCAGCATTTT. Amino acid sequence: CASSRDRAHQPQHF.